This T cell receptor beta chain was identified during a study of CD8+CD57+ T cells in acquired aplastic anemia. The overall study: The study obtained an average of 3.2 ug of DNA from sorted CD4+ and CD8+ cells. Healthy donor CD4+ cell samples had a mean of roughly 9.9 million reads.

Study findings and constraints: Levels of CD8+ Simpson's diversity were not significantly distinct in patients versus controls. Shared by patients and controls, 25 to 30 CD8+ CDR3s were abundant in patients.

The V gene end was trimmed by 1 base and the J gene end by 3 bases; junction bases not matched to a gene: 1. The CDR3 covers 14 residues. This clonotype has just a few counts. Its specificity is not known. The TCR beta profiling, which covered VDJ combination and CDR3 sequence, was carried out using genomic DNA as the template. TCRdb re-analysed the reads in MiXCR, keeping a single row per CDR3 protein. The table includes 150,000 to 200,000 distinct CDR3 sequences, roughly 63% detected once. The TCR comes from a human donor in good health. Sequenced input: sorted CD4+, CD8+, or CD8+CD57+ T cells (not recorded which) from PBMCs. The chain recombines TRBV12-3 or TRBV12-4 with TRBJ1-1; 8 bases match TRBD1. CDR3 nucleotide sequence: TGTGCCAGCAGTTTAGGACAGGGGCACACTGAAGCTTTCTTT. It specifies CASSLGQGHTEAFF.